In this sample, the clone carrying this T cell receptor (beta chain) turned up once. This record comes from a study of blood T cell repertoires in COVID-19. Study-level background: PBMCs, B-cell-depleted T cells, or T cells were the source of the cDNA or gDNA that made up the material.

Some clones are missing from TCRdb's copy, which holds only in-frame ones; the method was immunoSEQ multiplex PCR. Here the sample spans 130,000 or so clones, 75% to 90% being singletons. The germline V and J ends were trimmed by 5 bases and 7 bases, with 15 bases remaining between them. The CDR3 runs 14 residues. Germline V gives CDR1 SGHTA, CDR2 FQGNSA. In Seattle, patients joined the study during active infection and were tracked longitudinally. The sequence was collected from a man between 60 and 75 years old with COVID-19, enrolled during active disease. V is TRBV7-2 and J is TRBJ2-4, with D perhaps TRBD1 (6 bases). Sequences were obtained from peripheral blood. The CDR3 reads CASSPGQGWNIQYF. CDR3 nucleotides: TGTGCCAGCAGCCCCGGGCAGGGGTGGAACATTCAGTACTTC. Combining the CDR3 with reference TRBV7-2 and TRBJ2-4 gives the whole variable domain GAGVSQSPSNKVTEKGKDVELRCDPISGHTALYWYRQSLGQGLEFLIYFQGNSAPDKSGLPSDRFSAERTGGSVSTLTIQRTQQEDSAVYLCASSPGQGWNIQYFGAGTRLSVL.